A single sample is the source of the 15 T cell receptor beta chains below, sequenced in a study of shared clonotypes between healthy human individuals. Profiled with immunoSEQ multiplex PCR; TCRdb holds only in-frame clones, not every one. The table has approximately 2.1 million clones, 85% to 95% seen once. Sequenced material: naive CD4+ T cells from PBMCs. Subset meaning: CD45RA+ positively selected. These TCRs come from a man aged 18 to 30 in good health. Some clones in this sample may be carry-over from other donors' samples.

This sequence joins TRBV10-3 and TRBJ2-5; D might be TRBD1 or TRBD2, each matching 5 bases. The V and J ends lost 4 bases and 1 base respectively, with 13 bases between them. CDR1 is ENHRY and CDR2 is SYGVKD in the germline V gene. There are 15 residues in the CDR3. The CDR3 sequence: CAISGGSRGQETQYF. CDR3 nucleotide sequence: TGTGCCATCAGTGGGGGGTCCCGGGGCCAAGAGACCCAGTACTTC.

The V gene is TRBV6-1, the J gene TRBJ2-1; tentatively, D is TRBD2 (6 bases). The CDR3 is 14 residues long. Trimming left V 1 base short and J 6 bases short, with 10 bases between. CDR1 and CDR2 from the germline V gene are MNHNS and SASEGT. The CDR3 DNA is TGTGCCAGCAGTGAAGGGGAGGACCGCAATGAGCAGTTCTTC. It is translated as CASSEGEDRNEQFF.

V usage is TRBV5-1 and J usage is TRBJ2-7; 11 nucleotides agree with TRBD2. CDR1 is SGHRS, CDR2 YFSETQ, per germline. With V trimmed by 6 bases and J by 5 bases, 10 bases remained unmatched. The CDR3 runs to 15 residues. This chain's CDR3 is CASTWGLADINEQYF. CDR3 in DNA: TGCGCCAGCACGTGGGGACTAGCGGACATCAACGAGCAGTACTTC.

This chain uses TRBV28 with TRBJ2-7, with D perhaps being TRBD1 or TRBD2 (5 bases each). Germline V gene sequence: CDR1 MDHEN, CDR2 SYDVKM. The CDR3 sequence is 13 residues long. Trimming shortened V by 6 bases and J by 7 bases, and 16 bases separated the two germline ends. This chain's CDR3 is CASRTRDPREQYF. The CDR3 nucleotides are TGTGCCAGCAGGACCCGGGACCCACGGGAGCAGTACTTC.

This chain links TRBV27 with TRBJ1-1, with 7 bases lining up with TRBD1. The junction had 10 bases not matched to a gene; V was cut back by 4 bases and J by 5 bases. CDR1 and CDR2 from the germline V gene are MNHEY and SMNVEV (reference sequence). CDR3 length equals 15 residues. The CDR3 nucleotides are TGTGCCAGCAGTTCCGTGGGACAGCCCCCGACTGAAGCTTTCTTT. Its protein is CASSSVGQPPTEAFF.

The V and J genes are TRBV29-1 and TRBJ2-5, with 11 bases that match TRBD1. The last part of the DNA fits TRBJ2-7 better; the J call may be wrong. Germline V CDR1 and CDR2: SQVTM, ANQGSEA. The CDR3 is made up of 16 amino acids. In nucleotides, the CDR3 is TGCAGCGTTAGGGGCCGGACAGGGGGCCGCGGCTACGAGCAGTACTTC. Its translation is CSVRGRTGGRGYEQYF.

The V gene is TRBV7-8, the J gene TRBJ1-5; weak D call: TRBD1 (5 bases). The CDR3 extends over 15 amino acids. Germline V CDR1 and CDR2: SGHVS, FQNEAQ. The V end was cut by 2 bases, the J end by 2 bases, with 10 bases between. The CDR3 spells CASSLLGEGNQPQHF. For the CDR3, the DNA is TGTGCCAGCAGCTTACTGGGGGAGGGCAATCAGCCCCAGCATTTT.

The rearrangement links TRBV5-4 to TRBJ2-7, with 9 bases aligning to TRBD1. Germline V gene data show CDR1 as SGHNT and CDR2 as YYREEE (reference sequence). V was pared by 5 bases and J by 0 bases, with 6 bases of the junction left unmatched. The CDR3 is 15 residues long. The DNA for the CDR3 is TGTGCCAGCAGAACCGGACAGGGGCTCTCCTACGAGCAGTACTTC. Translation: CASRTGQGLSYEQYF.

Worth noting for this clone: Other DNA sequences from this sample encode an identical CDR3 as well. The chain employs TRBV11-3 and TRBJ2-1; tentatively, D is TRBD1 or TRBD2 (5 bases each). Germline assignment: CDR1 SGHNT and CDR2 YENEEA. The CDR3 is made up of 13 amino acids. Trimming removed 5 bases at V and 2 bases at J, with 7 bases between. The CDR3 sequence: CASSPGPYNEQFF. The CDR3 DNA reads TGTGCCAGCAGCCCGGGGCCCTACAATGAGCAGTTCTTC.

The V call is TRBV2, the J call TRBJ2-4; D possibly corresponds to TRBD1 (6 bases). This CDR3 is built from 14 residues. CDR1 and CDR2 from the germline V gene are SNHLY and FYNNEI. V lost 3 bases, J lost 7 bases, and 13 bases lay in between. The CDR3 loop is CASSDRTAGNIQYF. CDR3 DNA: TGTGCCAGCAGTGACAGGACAGCAGGGAACATTCAGTACTTC. The full variable domain, in which reference TRBV2 and TRBJ2-4 provide the parts outside the CDR3, is EPEVTQTPSHQVTQMGQEVILRCVPISNHLYFYWYRQILGQKVEFLVSFYNNEISEKSEIFDDQFSVERPDGSNFTLKIRSTKLEDSAMYFCASSDRTAGNIQYFGAGTRLSVL.

V usage is TRBV28 and J usage is TRBJ2-7; TRBD2 agrees at 7 bases. The trim removed 1 base at V and 5 bases at J, leaving 14 bases unmatched. CDR1 is MDHEN, CDR2 SYDVKM, per germline. There are 17 residues in the CDR3. The CDR3 nucleotides are TGTGCCAGCAGTTTATTAGGGCACGGGGGGAGGCGGGACGAGCAGTACTTC. Amino acid sequence: CASSLLGHGGRRDEQYF.

The chain links TRBV7-3 to TRBJ2-5, with TRBD2 matching 8 bases. V dropped 0 bases and J dropped 5; count of bases not matched to a gene: 5. The CDR3 has 15 amino acids. The germline CDR1 and CDR2 sequences are SGHTA and FQGTGA. The CDR3 DNA is TGTGCCAGCAGCTTAACTTCTAGCGGGTGGGAGACCCAGTACTTC. As protein: CASSLTSSGWETQYF.

The chain recombines TRBV6-6 with TRBJ2-7, with D maybe TRBD1 (6 bases). The germline gives CDR1 MNHNY, CDR2 SVGAGI (reference sequence). V lost 6 bases and J 2 bases, leaving 11 bases between the germline ends. This CDR3 has 13 amino acids. CDR3 residues: CASSRDIAYEQYF. CDR3 DNA sequence: TGTGCCAGCAGCCGGGACATAGCCTACGAGCAGTACTTC.

The V call is TRBV29-1, the J call TRBJ2-5, with TRBD2 matching over 10 bases. The last part of the DNA fits TRBJ2-7 better; the J call may be wrong. This CDR3 is built from 16 residues. Germline loops: CDR1 SQVTM, CDR2 ANQGSEA. CDR3 DNA: TGCAGCGTGACCGTCAATAGCGGGAGGCCCCCCTACGAGCAGTACTTC. As protein: CSVTVNSGRPPYEQYF.

The genes are TRBV6-5 and TRBJ2-1; 8 positions agree with TRBD1. The germline V gene encodes CDR1 MNHEY and CDR2 SVGAGI. Losses at the gene ends were 0 bases for V and 0 bases for J; bases not matched to a gene: 1. This CDR3 comprises 16 residues. The CDR3 is CASSYSGTGSYNEQFF. CDR3 nucleotide sequence: TGTGCCAGCAGTTACTCCGGGACAGGCTCCTACAATGAGCAGTTCTTC.